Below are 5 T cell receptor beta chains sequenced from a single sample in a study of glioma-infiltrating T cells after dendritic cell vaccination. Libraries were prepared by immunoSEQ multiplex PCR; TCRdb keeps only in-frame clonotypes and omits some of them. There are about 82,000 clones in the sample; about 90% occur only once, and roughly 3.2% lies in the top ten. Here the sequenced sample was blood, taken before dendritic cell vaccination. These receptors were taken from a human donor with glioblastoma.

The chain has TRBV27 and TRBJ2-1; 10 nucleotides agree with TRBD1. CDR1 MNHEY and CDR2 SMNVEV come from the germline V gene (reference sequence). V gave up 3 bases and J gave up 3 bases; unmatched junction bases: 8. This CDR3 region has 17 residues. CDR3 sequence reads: CASSLTGGAGFYNEQFF. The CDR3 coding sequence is TGTGCCAGCAGTTTGACAGGGGGCGCAGGGTTCTACAATGAGCAGTTCTTC.

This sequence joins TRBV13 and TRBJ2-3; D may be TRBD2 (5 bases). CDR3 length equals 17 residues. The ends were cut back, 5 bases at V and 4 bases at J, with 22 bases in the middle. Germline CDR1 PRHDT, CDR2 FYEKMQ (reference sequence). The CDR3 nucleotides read TGTGCCAGCAGCGCCCATGTCGTGGAAGAGGGTCCAGATACGCAGTATTTT. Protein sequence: CASSAHVVEEGPDTQYF. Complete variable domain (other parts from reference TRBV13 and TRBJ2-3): AAGVIQSPRHLIKEKRETATLKCYPIPRHDTVYWYQQGPGQDPQFLISFYEKMQSDKGSIPDRFSAQQFSDYHSELNMSSLELGDSALYFCASSAHVVEEGPDTQYFGPGTRLTVL.

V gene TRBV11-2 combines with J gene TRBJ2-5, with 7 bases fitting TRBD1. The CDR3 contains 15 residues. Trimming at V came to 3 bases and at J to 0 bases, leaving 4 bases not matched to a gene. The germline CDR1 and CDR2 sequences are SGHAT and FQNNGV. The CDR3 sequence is CASSFTGEYQETQYF. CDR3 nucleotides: TGTGCCAGCAGCTTCACAGGGGAGTACCAAGAGACCCAGTACTTC.

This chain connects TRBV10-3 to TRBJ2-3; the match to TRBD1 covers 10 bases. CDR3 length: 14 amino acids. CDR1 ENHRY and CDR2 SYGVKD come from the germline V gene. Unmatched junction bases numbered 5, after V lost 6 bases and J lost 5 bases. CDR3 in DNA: TGTGCCATCAGGGGAGACAGGGGGCTAGATACGCAGTATTTT. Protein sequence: CAIRGDRGLDTQYF.

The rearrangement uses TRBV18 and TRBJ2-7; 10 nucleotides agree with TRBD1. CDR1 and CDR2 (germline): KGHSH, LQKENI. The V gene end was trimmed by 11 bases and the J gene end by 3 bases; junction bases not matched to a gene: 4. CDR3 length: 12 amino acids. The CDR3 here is CAGGTGDYEQYF. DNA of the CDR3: TGTGCCGGGGGGACAGGGGACTACGAGCAGTACTTC.